The 16 T cell receptor beta chains given below trace back to one sample, sequenced in a study of human versus mouse CDR3 diversity and MHC coevolution. Profiled with immunoSEQ multiplex PCR; TCRdb holds only in-frame clones, not every one. The sample records 50,000 to 70,000 clones, 94% being singletons. The sequenced material came from naive CD4+ T cells from blood. Subset here: CD45RO-negative CD62L-positive naive CD4 T cells. The source is a person in their sixties or seventies in good health.

The chain carries TRBV5-1 and TRBJ2-3; 9 nucleotides match TRBD2. Germline loops: CDR1 SGHRS, CDR2 YFSETQ. The CDR3 consists of 17 residues. J gave up 2 bases and V 4 bases, and 11 bases lay outside the gene matches. The CDR3: CASSPLAGLGATDTQYF. The CDR3 nucleotides read TGCGCCAGCAGCCCTCTAGCGGGGCTGGGGGCCACAGATACGCAGTATTTT.

The chain employs TRBV5-1 and TRBJ2-1; D is possibly TRBD1 (6 bases). CDR3 length: 14 amino acids. V dropped 6 bases and J dropped 4 bases, with 14 bases sitting between them. Germline CDR1 SGHRS, CDR2 YFSETQ. CDR3 in amino acids: CASTPDRKYNEQFF. CDR3 DNA: TGCGCCAGCACACCGGACAGAAAGTACAATGAGCAGTTCTTC.

The chain joins TRBV6-5 to TRBJ1-3, with D tentatively TRBD1 (6 bases). The CDR3 has 15 amino acids. Germline V gene data show CDR1 as MNHEY and CDR2 as SVGAGI. The V end lost 7 bases, the J end lost 0 bases, and 13 bases lay between the germline ends. CDR3 coding DNA: TGTGCCAGCACCCAACAGGGAGTCTCTGGAAACACCATATATTTT. This encodes CASTQQGVSGNTIYF.

The chain joins TRBV5-1 to TRBJ2-2; TRBD1 matches at 7 bases. The CDR3 is 15 residues long. The V gene's germline CDR1 is SGHRS and CDR2 YFSETQ. Trimming removed 2 bases from V and 3 bases from J; junction bases left unmatched: 4. CDR3 protein: CASSLGQGDTGELFF. CDR3 in DNA: TGCGCCAGCAGCTTAGGCCAGGGGGACACCGGGGAGCTGTTTTTT.

The chain is built from TRBV18 and TRBJ1-3; D is unclear. Trimming shortened V by 2 bases and J by 0 bases, and 5 bases separated the two germline ends. Germline CDR1 is KGHSH and CDR2 is LQKENI. The CDR3 has 14 amino acids. This chain's CDR3 is CASSPNSSGNTIYF. Here the CDR3 DNA reads TGTGCCAGCTCACCAAACAGCTCTGGAAACACCATATATTTT.

The chain is built from TRBV5-4 and TRBJ2-2; D might be TRBD2 (6 bases). Deletions cut 2 bases from V and 1 base from J, with 9 bases between. This CDR3 contains 15 residues. Germline V CDR1 and CDR2: SGHNT, YYREEE (reference sequence). In nucleotides, the CDR3 is TGTGCCAGCAGCTTAAGGCGGGAGAACACCGGGGAGCTGTTTTTT. This translates into CASSLRRENTGELFF.

For the CDR3, the DNA is TGTGCCAGCTCACCGGACAGCGGAGCCGTTTTGGAGCAGTTCTTC. This translates into CASSPDSGAVLEQFF. This chain connects TRBV18 to TRBJ2-1, with D possibly being TRBD1 (6 bases). Deletions cut 3 bases from V and 10 bases from J, with 19 bases between. The length of the CDR3 is 15 residues. CDR1 and CDR2 (germline): KGHSH, LQKENI.

The chain is built from TRBV10-1 and TRBJ1-5, with no clear D. Trimming stripped 2 bases from V and 5 bases from J, with 7 bases between. Germline V CDR1 and CDR2: WNHNN, SYGVQD (reference sequence). The CDR3 is 13 residues long. This CDR3 is CASSETGDQPQHF. The CDR3 region has the DNA TGCGCCAGCAGTGAGACCGGGGATCAGCCCCAGCATTTT.

This clone was seen just once. The rearrangement uses TRBV5-6 and TRBJ2-2; 12 bases are a match to TRBD2. Germline CDR1 SGHDT, CDR2 YYEEEE. Unmatched junction bases numbered 8, after V lost 1 base and J lost 7 bases. This CDR3 has 17 amino acids. The CDR3 here is CASSLYSSGRAGGELFF. The CDR3 nucleotides are TGTGCCAGCAGCTTGTATTCTAGCGGGAGGGCCGGCGGGGAGCTGTTTTTT.

The chain is built from TRBV9 and TRBJ1-4, with D maybe TRBD1 (5 bases). CDR1 SGDLS and CDR2 YYNGEE come from the germline V gene. The length of the CDR3 is 15 residues. Trimming shortened V by 0 bases and J by 7 bases, and 13 bases separated the two germline ends. The CDR3 DNA sequence: TGTGCCAGCAGCGTAGGATCCAGGGTTGGTGAAAAACTGTTTTTT. It encodes CASSVGSRVGEKLFF.

This clone was seen a single time. The chain is built from TRBV5-1 and TRBJ2-7; D remains unclear. This CDR3 region has 13 residues. Germline V lookup: CDR1 SGHRS, CDR2 YFSETQ. V shed 0 bases and J shed 4 bases, with 8 bases lying between them. The CDR3: CASSLDGWYEQYF. Here the CDR3 DNA reads TGCGCCAGCAGCTTGGACGGGTGGTACGAGCAGTACTTC.

The genes are TRBV6-5 and TRBJ2-7; the match to TRBD1 covers 11 bases. The CDR3 is 14 residues long. The trim removed 4 bases at V and 4 bases at J, leaving 3 bases unmatched. The germline V gene encodes CDR1 MNHEY and CDR2 SVGAGI. The CDR3 DNA is TGTGCCAGCAGTTCGGACAGGGGGCGTTACGAGCAGTACTTC. This sequence encodes CASSSDRGRYEQYF.

J is TRBJ2-1 and V is TRBV2; no clear D. Trimming shortened V by 3 bases and J by 0 bases, and 9 bases separated the two germline ends. CDR3 length: 15 residues. CDR1 SNHLY and CDR2 FYNNEI come from the germline V gene. The CDR3 reads CASSEGSPSYNEQFF. DNA for the CDR3: TGTGCCAGCAGTGAGGGCAGCCCCTCCTACAATGAGCAGTTCTTC.

The CDR3 DNA is TGTGCCAGCAGTCCCTGGGGGGGGAATGGCTACACCTTC. It is translated as CASSPWGGNGYTF. The rearrangement links TRBV6-5 to TRBJ1-2, with TRBD1 as a possible D gene (5 bases). Germline assignment: CDR1 MNHEY and CDR2 SVGAGI. The CDR3 runs to 13 residues. V shed 5 bases and J shed 6 bases, with 13 bases lying between them.

The rearrangement links TRBV10-1 to TRBJ1-1; 7 bases line up with TRBD1. CDR3 length: 16 amino acids. Germline CDR1 WNHNN, CDR2 SYGVQD (reference sequence). V was pared by 2 bases and J by 0 bases, with 6 bases of the junction left unmatched. The CDR3 loop reads CASSETPGQLNTEAFF. The CDR3 bases are TGCGCCAGCAGTGAGACCCCGGGACAGCTGAACACTGAAGCTTTCTTT.

The rearrangement joins TRBV19 to TRBJ2-3; 10 nucleotides match TRBD1. In germline, CDR1 is LNHDA, CDR2 SQIVND (reference sequence). The CDR3 runs to 16 residues. V lost 3 bases, J lost 6 bases, and 9 bases stayed unmatched. CDR3 DNA: TGTGCCAGTAGTATGTTAGGGACAGGGGAGGAGGATACGCAGTATTTT. Its protein is CASSMLGTGEEDTQYF.